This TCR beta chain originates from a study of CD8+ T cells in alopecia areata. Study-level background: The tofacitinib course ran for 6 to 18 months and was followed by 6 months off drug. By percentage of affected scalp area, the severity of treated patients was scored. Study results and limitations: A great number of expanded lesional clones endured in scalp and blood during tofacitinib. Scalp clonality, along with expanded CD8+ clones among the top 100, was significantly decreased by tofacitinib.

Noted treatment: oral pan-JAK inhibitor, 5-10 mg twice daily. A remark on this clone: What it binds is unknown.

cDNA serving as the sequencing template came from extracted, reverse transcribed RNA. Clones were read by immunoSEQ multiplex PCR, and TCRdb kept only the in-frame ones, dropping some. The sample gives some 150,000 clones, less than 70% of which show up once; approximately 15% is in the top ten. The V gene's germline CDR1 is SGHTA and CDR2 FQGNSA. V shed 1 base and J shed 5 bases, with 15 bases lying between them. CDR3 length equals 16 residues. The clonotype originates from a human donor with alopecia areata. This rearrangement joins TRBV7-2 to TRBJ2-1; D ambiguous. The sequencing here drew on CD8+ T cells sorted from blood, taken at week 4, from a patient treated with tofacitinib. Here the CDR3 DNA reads TGTGCCAGCAGCTTAGACCCGTGGGCCGAGGACAATGAGCAGTTCTTC. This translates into CASSLDPWAEDNEQFF.